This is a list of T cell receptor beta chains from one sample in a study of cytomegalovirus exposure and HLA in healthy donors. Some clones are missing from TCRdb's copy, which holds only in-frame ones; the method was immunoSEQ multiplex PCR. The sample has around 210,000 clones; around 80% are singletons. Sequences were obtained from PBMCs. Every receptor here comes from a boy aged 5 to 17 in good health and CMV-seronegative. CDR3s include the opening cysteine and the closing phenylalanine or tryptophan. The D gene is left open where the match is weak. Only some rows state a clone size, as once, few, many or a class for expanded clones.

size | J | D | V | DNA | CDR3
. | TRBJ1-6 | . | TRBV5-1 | TGCGCCAGCAGCTCAAACACAGGGAATTCACCCCTCCACTTT | CASSSNTGNSPLHF
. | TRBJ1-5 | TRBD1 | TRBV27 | TGTGCCAGCAGTCAGACAGGGGCTAGGCAGCCCCAGCATTTT | CASSQTGARQPQHF
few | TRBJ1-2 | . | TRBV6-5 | TGTGCCAGCAGTTACTCGCGAGAGAGAGGGTATGGCTACACCTTC | CASSYSRERGYGYTF
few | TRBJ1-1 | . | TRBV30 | TGTGCCTGGAGTGTTCCAGGGTTGAACACTGAAGCTTTCTTT | CAWSVPGLNTEAFF
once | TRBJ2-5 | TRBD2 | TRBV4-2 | TGTGCCAGCAGCCGGACCTATGCGGGGGAAGAGACCCAGTACTTC | CASSRTYAGEETQYF
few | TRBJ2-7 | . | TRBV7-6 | TGTGCCAGCAGCTTAGAACCAGGGGTTGACGAGCAGTACTTC | CASSLEPGVDEQYF
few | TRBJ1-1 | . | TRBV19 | TGTGCCAGTAGTCTTGGACAAGGCACTGAAGCTTTCTTT | CASSLGQGTEAFF
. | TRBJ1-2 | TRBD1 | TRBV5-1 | TGCGCCAGCAGCACCGGGACAGCCTGGGACTATGGCTACACCTTC | CASSTGTAWDYGYTF
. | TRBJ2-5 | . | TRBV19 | TGTGCCAGTAGTATAGATTTAAGGATAGCCGTGTTAGAGACCCAGTACTTC | CASSIDLRIAVLETQYF
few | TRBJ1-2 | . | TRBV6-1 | TGTGCCAGCTCTTTTGAAGGGGTCGATGGCTACACCTTC | CASSFEGVDGYTF
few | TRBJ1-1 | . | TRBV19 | TGTGCCAGTACCTTAACAGGGAACACTGAAGCTTTCTTT | CASTLTGNTEAFF
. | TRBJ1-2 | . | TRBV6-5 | TGTGCCAGCAGGCCAACAGGTCTCCCTAACTATGGCTACCCCTTC | CASRPTGLPNYGYPF
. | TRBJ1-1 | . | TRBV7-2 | TGTGCCAGCAGCTTAACAGTAAACACTGAAGCTTTCTTT | CASSLTVNTEAFF
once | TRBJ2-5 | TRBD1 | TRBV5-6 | TGTGCCAGCAGCTTAATCGGGACAGTTCTCCAAGAGACCCAGTACTTC | CASSLIGTVLQETQYF
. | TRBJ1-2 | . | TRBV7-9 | TGTGCCAGCAGGCCAACTCTCGGGACTAACTATGGCTACACCTTC | CASRPTLGTNYGYTF
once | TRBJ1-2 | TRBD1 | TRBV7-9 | TGTGCCAGCAGTCCGGGACAGGGGGTAGTAGATGGCTACACCTTC | CASSPGQGVVDGYTF
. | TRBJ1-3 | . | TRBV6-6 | TGTGCCAGCAGTTTACTTAACTCTGGAAACACCATATATTTT | CASSLLNSGNTIYF
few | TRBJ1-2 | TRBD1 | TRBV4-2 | TGTGCCAGCAGCCTCCCCGGACAGGGGGCCTATGGCTACACCTTC | CASSLPGQGAYGYTF
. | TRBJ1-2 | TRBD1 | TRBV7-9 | TGTGCCAGCAGCCCACGACAGGGGGCCTTAACTAACTATGGCTACACCTTC | CASSPRQGALTNYGYTF
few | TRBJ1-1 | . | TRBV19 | TGTGCCAGTAGTATCTCGGTTAACACTGAAGCTTTCTTT | CASSISVNTEAFF
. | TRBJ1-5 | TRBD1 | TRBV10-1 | TGCGCCAGCAGTCGGACAGGGTCGGGGCCCCAGCATTTT | CASSRTGSGPQHF
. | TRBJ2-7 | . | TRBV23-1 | TGCGCCAGGATTGACAGGCTCTCCTACGAGCAGTACTTC | CARIDRLSYEQYF
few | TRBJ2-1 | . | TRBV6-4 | TGTGCCAGCAGTGACTCAGCGGGCTCCTACAATGAGCAGTTCTTC | CASSDSAGSYNEQFF
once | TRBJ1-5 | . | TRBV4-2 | TGTGCCAGCAGCCAAGATCCCGCTACCGGGCCCCAGCATTTT | CASSQDPATGPQHF
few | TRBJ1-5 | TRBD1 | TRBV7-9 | TGTGCCAGCAGTTGGGGACAGGGAAACAATCAGCCCCAGCATTTT | CASSWGQGNNQPQHF
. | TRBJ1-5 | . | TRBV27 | TGTGCCAGCAGTTTTTCGGGGGGGCGTCAGCCCCAGCATTTT | CASSFSGGRQPQHF
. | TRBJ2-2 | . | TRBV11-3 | TGTGCCAGCAGCTTTGGGGGGACGGTGGCCACCGGGGAGCTGTTTTTT | CASSFGGTVATGELFF
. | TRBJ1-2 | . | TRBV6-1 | TGTGCCAGCCCCCATGCGCACGATTCCCGTGTCTACACCTTC | CASPHAHDSRVYTF
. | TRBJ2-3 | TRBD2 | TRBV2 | TGTGCCAGCACCTCCGGGAGGGCCAAGCAGGCAGATACGCAGTATTTT | CASTSGRAKQADTQYF
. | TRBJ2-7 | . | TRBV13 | TGTGCCAGCAGCTTTACTGGAATCGGCGGGGTGTACGAGCAGTACTTC | CASSFTGIGGVYEQYF
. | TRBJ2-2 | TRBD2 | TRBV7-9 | TGTGCCAGCAGCTTCGGGGGGGGAGTGGGGACCGGGGAGCTGTTTTTT | CASSFGGGVGTGELFF
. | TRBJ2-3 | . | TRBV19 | TGTGCCAGTAGTATGCCTAGCGGCACAGATACGCAGTATTTT | CASSMPSGTDTQYF
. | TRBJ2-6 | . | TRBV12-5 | TGTGCTAGTGGTCCACCGGGTGCCAACGTCCTGACTTTC | CASGPPGANVLTF
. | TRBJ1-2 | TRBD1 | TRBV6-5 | TGTGCCAGCGGACAGGACTATGGCTACACCTTC | CASGQDYGYTF
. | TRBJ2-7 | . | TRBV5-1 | TGCGCCAGCAGCTTGTACACGTCCTCCTACGAGCAGTACTTC | CASSLYTSSYEQYF
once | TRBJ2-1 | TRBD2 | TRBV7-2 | TGTGCCAGCCTACCAGGGCGGGAGGGCCGCAATGAGCAGTTCTTC | CASLPGREGRNEQFF
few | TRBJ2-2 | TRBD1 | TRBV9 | TGTGCCAGCAGCGCCGGGACAGGGGTTACCGGGGAGCTGTTTTTT | CASSAGTGVTGELFF
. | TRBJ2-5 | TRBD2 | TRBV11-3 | TGTGCCAGCAGCTTCCTTTCTAGCGGGGGATTCCAAGAGACCCAGTACTTC | CASSFLSSGGFQETQYF
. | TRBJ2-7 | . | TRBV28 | TGTGCCAGCAGCACCCCCGCAGGTATCAACGAGCAGTACTTC | CASSTPAGINEQYF
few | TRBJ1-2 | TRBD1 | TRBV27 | TGTGCCAGCAGTTCCGCAGGGGGGACTAACTATGGCTACACCTTC | CASSSAGGTNYGYTF
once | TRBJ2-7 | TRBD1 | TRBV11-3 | TGTGCCAGCAGCCCGAGGCCCGGGACAGCCTACGAGCAGTACTTC | CASSPRPGTAYEQYF
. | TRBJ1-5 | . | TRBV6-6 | TGTGCCAGCAGTACCAGGGATCAGCCCCAGCATTTT | CASSTRDQPQHF
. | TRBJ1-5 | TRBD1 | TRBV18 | TGTGCCAGCTCCGGGACAGGTAATCAGCCCCAGCATTTT | CASSGTGNQPQHF
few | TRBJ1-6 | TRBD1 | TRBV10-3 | TGTGCCATCAGCGGGGACAGGGTGGGTTCACCCCTCCACTTT | CAISGDRVGSPLHF
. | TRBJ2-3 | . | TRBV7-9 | TGTGCCACTGGTGCGGGGGATACGCAGTATTTT | CATGAGDTQYF
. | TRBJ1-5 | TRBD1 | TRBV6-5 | TGTGCCAGCAGTTGGGGACAGCTAGAGCCCCAGCATTTT | CASSWGQLEPQHF
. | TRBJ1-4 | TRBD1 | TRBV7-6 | TGTGCCAGCAGCTTAGCACAGGGGAAGGAAAAACTGTTTTTT | CASSLAQGKEKLFF
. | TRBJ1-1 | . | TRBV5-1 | TGCGCCAGCAGCATGGACAGACAGAACACTGAAGCTTTCTTT | CASSMDRQNTEAFF